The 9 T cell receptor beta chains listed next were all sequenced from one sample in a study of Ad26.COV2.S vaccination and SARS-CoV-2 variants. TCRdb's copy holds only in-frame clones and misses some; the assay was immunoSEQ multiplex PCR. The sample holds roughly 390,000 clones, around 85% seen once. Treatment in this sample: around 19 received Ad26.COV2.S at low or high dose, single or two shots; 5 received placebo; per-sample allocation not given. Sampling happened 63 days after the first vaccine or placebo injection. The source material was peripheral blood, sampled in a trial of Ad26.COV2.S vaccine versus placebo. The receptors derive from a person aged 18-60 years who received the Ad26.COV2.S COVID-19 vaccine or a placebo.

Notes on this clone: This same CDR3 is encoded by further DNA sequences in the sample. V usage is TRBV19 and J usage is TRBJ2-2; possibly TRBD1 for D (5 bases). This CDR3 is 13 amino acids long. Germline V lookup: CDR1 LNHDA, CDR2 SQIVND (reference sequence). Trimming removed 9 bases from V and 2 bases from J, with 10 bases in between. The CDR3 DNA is TGTGCCAGCTCGACAGCTAACACCGGGGAGCTGTTTTTT. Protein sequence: CASSTANTGELFF.

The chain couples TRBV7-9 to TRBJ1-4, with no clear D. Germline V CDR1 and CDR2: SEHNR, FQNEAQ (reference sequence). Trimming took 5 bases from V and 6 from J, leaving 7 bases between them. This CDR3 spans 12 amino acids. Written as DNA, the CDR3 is TGTGCCAGCAGCCCCCGGGATGAAAAACTGTTTTTT. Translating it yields CASSPRDEKLFF.

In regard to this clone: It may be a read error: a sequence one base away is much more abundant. The CDR3 sequence: CASSLAGDEQYF. The DNA for the CDR3 is TGTGCCAGCAGCTTAGCGGGGGACGAGCAGTACTTC. The rearrangement links TRBV11-2 to TRBJ2-7, with a weak D call TRBD2 (6 bases). The V end was cut by 1 base, the J end by 5 bases, with 6 bases between. Germline CDR1 SGHAT, CDR2 FQNNGV. This CDR3 region has 12 residues.

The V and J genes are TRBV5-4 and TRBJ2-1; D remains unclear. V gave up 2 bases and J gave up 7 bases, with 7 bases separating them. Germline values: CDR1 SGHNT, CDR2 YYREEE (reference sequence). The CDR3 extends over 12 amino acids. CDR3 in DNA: TGTGCCAGCAGCTTCTCAGCTAATGAGCAGTTCTTC. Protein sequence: CASSFSANEQFF.

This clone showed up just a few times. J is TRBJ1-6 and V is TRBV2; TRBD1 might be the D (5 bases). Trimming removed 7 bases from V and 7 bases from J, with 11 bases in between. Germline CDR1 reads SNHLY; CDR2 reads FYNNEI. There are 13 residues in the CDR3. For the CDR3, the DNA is TGTGCCAGCAACCGCAGGGAAAATTCACCCCTCCACTTT. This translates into CASNRRENSPLHF.

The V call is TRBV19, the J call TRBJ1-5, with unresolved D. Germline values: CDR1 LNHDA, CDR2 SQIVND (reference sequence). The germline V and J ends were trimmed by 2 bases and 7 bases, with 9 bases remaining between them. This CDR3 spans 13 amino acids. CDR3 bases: TGTGCCAGTAGTATAAGGAGTGACCAGCCCCAGCATTTT. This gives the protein CASSIRSDQPQHF.

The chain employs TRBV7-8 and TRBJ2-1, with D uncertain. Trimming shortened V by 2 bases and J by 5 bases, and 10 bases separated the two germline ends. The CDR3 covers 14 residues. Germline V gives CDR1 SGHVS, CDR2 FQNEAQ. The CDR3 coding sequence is TGTGCCAGCAGCTTAACCCACGGTGACAATGAGCAGTTCTTC. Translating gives CASSLTHGDNEQFF.

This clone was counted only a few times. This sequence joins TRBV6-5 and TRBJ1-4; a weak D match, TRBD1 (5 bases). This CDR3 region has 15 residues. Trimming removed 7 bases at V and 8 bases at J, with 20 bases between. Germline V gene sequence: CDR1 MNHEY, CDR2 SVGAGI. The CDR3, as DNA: TGTGCCAGCACCCCGCAGGGTGGGATTGGGGAAAAACTGTTTTTT. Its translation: CASTPQGGIGEKLFF.

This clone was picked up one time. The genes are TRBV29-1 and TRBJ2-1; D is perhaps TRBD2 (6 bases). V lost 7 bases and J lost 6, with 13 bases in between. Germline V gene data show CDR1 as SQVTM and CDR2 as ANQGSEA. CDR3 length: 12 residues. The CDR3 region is CSGRDGSNEQFF. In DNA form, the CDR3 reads TGCAGCGGGAGGGACGGCTCCAATGAGCAGTTCTTC.